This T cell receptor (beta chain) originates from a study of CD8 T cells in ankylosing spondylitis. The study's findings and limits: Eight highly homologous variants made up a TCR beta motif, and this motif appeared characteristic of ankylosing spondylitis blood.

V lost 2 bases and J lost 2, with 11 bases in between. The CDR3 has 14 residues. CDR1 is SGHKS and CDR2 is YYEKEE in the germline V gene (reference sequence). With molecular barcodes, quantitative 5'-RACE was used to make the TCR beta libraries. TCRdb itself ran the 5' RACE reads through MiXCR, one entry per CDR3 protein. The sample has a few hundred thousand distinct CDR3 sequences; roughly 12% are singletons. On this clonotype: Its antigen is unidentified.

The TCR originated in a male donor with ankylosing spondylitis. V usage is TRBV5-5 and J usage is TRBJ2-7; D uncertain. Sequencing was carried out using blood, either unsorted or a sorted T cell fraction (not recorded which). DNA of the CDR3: TGTGCCAGCAGCTTCCAAGGAATGCCCTACGAGCAGTACTTC. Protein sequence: CASSFQGMPYEQYF.